A selection of T cell receptor beta chains follows, all from one sample in a study of T cell repertoires in cytomegalovirus infection. TCRdb independently ran MiXCR on the reads; one entry per CDR3 protein. This sample yields 200,000 to 250,000 distinct CDR3 sequences, of which 6% to 8% are seen a single time; roughly 6% belongs to the top ten. The sequenced sample was PBMCs. The receptors derive from a human donor in good health (CMV status not recorded). Some clones in this sample may be carry-over from other donors' samples. The CDR3 runs from the conserved cysteine through the conserved F or W. D genes are given only for firm matches. Clone size is shown for a subset of rows, as once, few, many or a class of expanded clone.

J	V	size	D	DNA	CDR3
TRBJ1-1	TRBV12-3/TRBV12-4	many	-	TGTGCCAGCAGTCAGGATATGAACACTGAAGCTTTCTTT	CASSQDMNTEAFF
TRBJ1-5	TRBV6-2/TRBV6-3	many	-	TGTGCCAGTCGGAACGGGGGCGAGAAGCCCCAGCATTTT	CASRNGGEKPQHF
TRBJ2-7	TRBV29-1	-	-	TGCAGCGCTTTACAGGGCTACGAGCAGTACTTC	CSALQGYEQYF
TRBJ2-4	TRBV7-2	many	-	TGTGCCAGCAGCACAACCGTGGACATTCAGTACTTC	CASSTTVDIQYF
TRBJ2-1	TRBV7-3	many	TRBD2	TGTGCCAGCAGGACTAGCGGGGGGGTAACCTACAATGAGCAGTTCTTC	CASRTSGGVTYNEQFF
TRBJ2-4	TRBV28	-	-	TGTGCCAGCAGTCCCATGATGAACATTCAGTACTTC	CASSPMMNIQYF
TRBJ2-5	TRBV5-5	-	-	TGTGCCAGCAGCTTGGTCGGGGGCGGGTGGGAGACCCAGTACTTC	CASSLVGGGWETQYF
TRBJ2-5	TRBV7-9	many	-	TGTGCCAGCAGCTTCGTTTCGAAAGAGACCCAGTACTTC	CASSFVSKETQYF
TRBJ2-6	TRBV7-9	-	TRBD2	TGTGCCAGCAGCCCCGAGGGACTACCATTCGTCCTGACTTTC	CASSPEGLPFVLTF
TRBJ2-5	TRBV20-1	-	-	TGCAGTGCTAGAGGGGGACCGCCTGTTGAGACCCAGTACTTC	CSARGGPPVETQYF
TRBJ1-1	TRBV7-9	many	-	TGTGCCAGCAGCTTATACAGGGAGAACACTGAAGCTTTCTTT	CASSLYRENTEAFF
TRBJ2-5	TRBV9	many	TRBD1	TGTGCCAGCAGCGCCACCGGGACAGGGGAAGAGACCCAGTACTTC	CASSATGTGEETQYF
TRBJ1-6	TRBV7-2	many	-	TGTGCCAGCAGCTTTCGGCCGGGGGGGAATTCACCCCTCCACTTT	CASSFRPGGNSPLHF
TRBJ2-3	TRBV11-2	many	-	TGTGCCAGCAGCCCCCGGGGCTCAGCGGCAGATACGCAGTATTTT	CASSPRGSAADTQYF
TRBJ2-3	TRBV20-1	many	-	TGCAGTGCTAGAGTTATGACAGGCCCGCAGTATTTT	CSARVMTGPQYF
TRBJ2-5	TRBV10-3	many	TRBD1	TGTGCCATCAGAAATCAGGGGGTCCAAGAGACCCAGTACTTC	CAIRNQGVQETQYF